Listed below are T cell receptor beta chains from one sample, sequenced in a study of blood T cell repertoires in COVID-19. Assay: immunoSEQ multiplex PCR; the TCRdb copy retains only in-frame clones and omits some. The profile covers roughly 190,000 clones, with around 76% appearing a single time and roughly 8% taken by the ten largest. The sample taken for sequencing was peripheral blood. Every receptor here comes from a woman aged 60 to 75 with COVID-19, enrolled during active disease. CDR3s include the opening cysteine and the closing phenylalanine or tryptophan. Each record gives: clone size, J gene, V gene, CDR3 protein. The size field is filled for only some rows; it gives once, few, many or a size class.

few	TRBJ1-2	TRBV28	CASSLVQGPHGYTF
-	TRBJ2-4	TRBV10-2	CASSVKGADIQYF
-	TRBJ2-3	TRBV7-2	CASSSDGLAGSGTQYF
-	TRBJ1-2	TRBV9	CASSVGGSVNYGYTF
-	TRBJ2-2	TRBV11-2	CASSSGTTSPGELFF
-	TRBJ2-7	TRBV3-1/TRBV3-2	CASSPGQPSYEQYF
few	TRBJ2-4	TRBV5-4	CASSLPGSGGRIQYF
-	TRBJ1-6	TRBV3-1/TRBV3-2	CASSTGQGRSPLHF
many	TRBJ2-7	TRBV19	CASSRTGGYEQYF
-	TRBJ2-5	TRBV5-5	CASSSREASGSGAQYF
-	TRBJ1-2	TRBV21-1	CASSKDRPGPRGYTF
-	TRBJ2-1	TRBV13	CASSYERQGRDEQFF
few	TRBJ2-2	TRBV11-1	CASSVQGTGDTGELFF
-	TRBJ2-3	TRBV7-6	CASSSGTDTQYF
-	TRBJ1-1	TRBV3-1/TRBV3-2	CASSQGHSTEAFF
-	TRBJ2-7	TRBV6-6	CASRAGGTYEQYF
few	TRBJ1-6	TRBV7-9	CASSFPAGGSYNSPLHF
-	TRBJ2-2	TRBV15	CATSRDVSSVAGELFF
-	TRBJ1-6	TRBV28	CASSFRTDYNSPLHF
-	TRBJ1-5	TRBV28	CASSAFTGYRSNQPQHF
-	TRBJ2-1	TRBV11-3	CASSLRKTGGYNEQFF
-	TRBJ1-6	TRBV6-5	CASRLDRGMYSPLHF
-	TRBJ1-2	TRBV18	CASSPATGGREYGYTF
-	TRBJ1-5	TRBV6-6	CASSSQTGVNQPQHF
-	TRBJ2-7	TRBV5-6	CASSLVERLPYEQYF
-	TRBJ1-3	TRBV25-1	CASSATGSGGNTIYF
-	TRBJ1-2	TRBV28	CASSPGDSPYGYTF
-	TRBJ2-5	TRBV3-1/TRBV3-2	CASQGTSGSWETQYF
-	TRBJ2-5	TRBV9	CASSVGVGEETQYF
-	TRBJ1-2	TRBV3-1/TRBV3-2	CASSPLTGLPNYGYTF
-	TRBJ1-2	TRBV4-1	CASSPFGQGARYGYTF
-	TRBJ1-6	TRBV11-2	CASSHTTGMLNSPLHF
-	TRBJ1-4	TRBV4-2	CASSQEWRGQGNEKLFF
-	TRBJ2-1	TRBV6-5	CASSWTGSNEQFF
-	TRBJ2-1	TRBV9	CAGRGTNINEQFF
-	TRBJ2-5	TRBV18	CASSPRDTGQETQYF
-	TRBJ1-5	TRBV19	CASSPTGAPNQPQHF
-	TRBJ1-2	TRBV18	CASSGGMTGSGYTF
-	TRBJ1-3	TRBV18	CASSPLDRASGNTIYF
-	TRBJ1-1	TRBV15	CATSGGFGTVNTEAFF
once	TRBJ1-2	TRBV25-1	CASSDHIQGRRYGYTF
-	TRBJ2-1	TRBV4-3	CASSQSSGIYNEQFF
-	TRBJ2-5	TRBV28	CASTWADRETQYF
-	TRBJ1-2	TRBV7-2	CASSLGGTDYGYTF
-	TRBJ1-1	TRBV11-1	CASSLGSYTEAFF
few	TRBJ1-1	TRBV9	CASSVQGKGNTEAFF
-	TRBJ2-1	TRBV11-2	CASSLWGGGTLYNEQFF
-	TRBJ1-2	TRBV29-1	CSVEYRGLDGYTF
-	TRBJ2-5	TRBV6-5	CASHEPAGLETQYF
-	TRBJ2-2	TRBV19	CASRALNTGELFF
-	TRBJ1-5	TRBV6-5	CASRRTSRGDQPQHF
-	TRBJ2-2	TRBV28	CASSSGTANTGELFF
-	TRBJ1-2	TRBV6-1	CASSDLRIEGYGYTF
-	TRBJ1-1	TRBV6-5	CASSPLGTGLSEAFF
few	TRBJ2-7	TRBV5-6	CASSLRTRSYEQYF
-	TRBJ2-2	TRBV30	CAYDRGQDGELFF
-	TRBJ2-3	TRBV7-8	CASSLGAGGYTDTQYF